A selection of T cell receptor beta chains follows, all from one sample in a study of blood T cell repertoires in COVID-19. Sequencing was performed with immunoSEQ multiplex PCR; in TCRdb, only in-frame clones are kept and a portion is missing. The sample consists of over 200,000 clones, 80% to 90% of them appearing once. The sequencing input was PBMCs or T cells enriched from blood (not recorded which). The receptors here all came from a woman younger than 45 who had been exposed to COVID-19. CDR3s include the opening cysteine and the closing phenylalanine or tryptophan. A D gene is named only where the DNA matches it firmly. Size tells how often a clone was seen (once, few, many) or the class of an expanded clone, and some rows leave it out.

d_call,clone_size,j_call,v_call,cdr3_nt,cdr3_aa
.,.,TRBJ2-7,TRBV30,TGTGCCTGGAGCACTTTCTACTACGAGCAGTACTTC,CAWSTFYYEQYF
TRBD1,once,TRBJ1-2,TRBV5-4,TGTGCCAGCACTACAGGGGGGGCGTATGGCTACACCTTC,CASTTGGAYGYTF
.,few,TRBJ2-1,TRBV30,TGTGCCTGGAGTGTCTGGCCAGGGTATTCGAATGAGCAGTTCTTC,CAWSVWPGYSNEQFF
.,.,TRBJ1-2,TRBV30,TGTGCCTGGAGCAGCAGGGTAGGCATATATGGCTACACCTTC,CAWSSRVGIYGYTF
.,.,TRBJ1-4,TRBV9,TGTGCCAGCAGCAACGGGGATCTTAATGAAAAACTGTTTTTT,CASSNGDLNEKLFF
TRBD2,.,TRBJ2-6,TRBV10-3,TGTGCCATCAGTGAGTCCCGGGGGGTAAACGTCCTGACTTTC,CAISESRGVNVLTF
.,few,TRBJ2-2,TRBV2,TGTGCCAGCAGCGCGGACAGGAACACCGGGGAGCTGTTTTTT,CASSADRNTGELFF
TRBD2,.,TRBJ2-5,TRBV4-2,TGTGCCAGCAGCCAAGTGGGTGAAGCGGGAATTCAAGAGACCCAGTACTTC,CASSQVGEAGIQETQYF
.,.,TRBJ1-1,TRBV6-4,TGTGCCAGCATGGGCCCCAGCCATGAAGCTTTCTTT,CASMGPSHEAFF
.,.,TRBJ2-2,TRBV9,TGTGCCAGCAGCCCATCCTGGGCTGGGGAGCTGTTTTTT,CASSPSWAGELFF
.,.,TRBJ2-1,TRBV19,TGTGCCAGTAGCATTAACAGGGCAGGCAATGAGCAGTTCTTC,CASSINRAGNEQFF
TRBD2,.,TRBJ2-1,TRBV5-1,TGCGCCAGCAGCCCGTTTGCGGGAGGAGCCTACAATGAGCAGTTCTTC,CASSPFAGGAYNEQFF
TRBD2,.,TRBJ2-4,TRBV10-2,TGCGCCAGCAGGGGGACTAGCGGGAGAGGCGACATTCAGTACTTC,CASRGTSGRGDIQYF
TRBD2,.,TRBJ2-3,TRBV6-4,TGTGCCAGCAGTGGACTAGCGGGAGCAGATACGCAGTATTTT,CASSGLAGADTQYF
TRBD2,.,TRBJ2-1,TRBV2,TGTGCCAGCACCCCTAGCGGGAGGGGGGGCAATGAGCAGTTCTTC,CASTPSGRGGNEQFF
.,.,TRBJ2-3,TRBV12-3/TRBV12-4,TGTGCCAGCAGTGGGCCGTCCACAGATACGCAGTATTTT,CASSGPSTDTQYF
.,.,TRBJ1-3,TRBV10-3,TGTGCCATCAGTCGCGGACAGTCTAGCTCTGGAAACACCATATATTTT,CAISRGQSSSGNTIYF
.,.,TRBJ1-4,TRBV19,TGTGCCAGTAGTCAAAATCGGGCGGGGGAACTGTTTTTT,CASSQNRAGELFF
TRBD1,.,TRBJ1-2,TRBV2,TGTGCCAGCAGTTGGGACAGGGATTCTCATGGCTACACCTTC,CASSWDRDSHGYTF
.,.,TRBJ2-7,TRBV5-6,TGTGCCAGCAGTTACCCACAGGGAAACGAGCAGTACTTC,CASSYPQGNEQYF
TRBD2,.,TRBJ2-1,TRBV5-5,TGTGCCAGCAGCGCCGAGGGACTAGCGGGAGGAGGCTCCCTCAATGAGCAGTTCTTC,CASSAEGLAGGGSLNEQFF
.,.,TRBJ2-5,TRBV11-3,TGTGCCAGCAGCCCCGGGGGGCCCTTTCAAGAGACCCAGTACTTC,CASSPGGPFQETQYF
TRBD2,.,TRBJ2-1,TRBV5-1,TGCGCCAGCAGCCAAACCGGGGGGACTAGCGCATCCAATGAGCAGTTCTTC,CASSQTGGTSASNEQFF
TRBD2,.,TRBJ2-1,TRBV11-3,TGTGCCAGCAGCCCGAGCGGGACGTTCAATGAGCAGTTCTTC,CASSPSGTFNEQFF
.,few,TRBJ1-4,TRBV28,TGTGCCAGCAGTTGGGTCAGGGAGGGGGAGGAAAAACTGTTTTTT,CASSWVREGEEKLFF
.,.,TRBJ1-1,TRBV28,TGTGCCAGCAGTTTACAGGGATACACTGAAGCTTTCTTT,CASSLQGYTEAFF
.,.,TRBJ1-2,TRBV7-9,TGTGCCAGCAGCTTAGCGTTGCAAACCCTTAATACTGATGGCTACACCTTC,CASSLALQTLNTDGYTF
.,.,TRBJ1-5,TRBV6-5,TGTGCCAGCAGACGTCAAGTTCAGGGGAATCAGCCCCAGCATTTT,CASRRQVQGNQPQHF
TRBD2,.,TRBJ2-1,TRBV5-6,TGTGCCAGCAGACGGTCTAGCGGGAGCTCCTACAATGAGCAGTTCTTC,CASRRSSGSSYNEQFF
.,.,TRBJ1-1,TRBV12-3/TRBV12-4,TGTGCCAGCAGCTCTCCTCTGAACACTGAAGCTTTCTTT,CASSSPLNTEAFF
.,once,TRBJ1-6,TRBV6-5,TGTGCCAGCAGGGGGAGGCACTCATATAATTTCGCCCTCCACTTT,CASRGRHSYNFALHF
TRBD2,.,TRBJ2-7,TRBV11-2,TGTGCCAGCAGCGGGAGACTAGCGGGAGCCTACGAGCAGTACTTC,CASSGRLAGAYEQYF
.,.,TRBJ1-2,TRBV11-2,TGTGCCAGCAGCTTAGATAACCACTCAAACTATGGCTACACCTTC,CASSLDNHSNYGYTF
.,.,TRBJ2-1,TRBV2,TGTGCCAGCAGGGCAGATCGTAGTCGTACGGGGATGTTCTTC,CASRADRSRTGMFF
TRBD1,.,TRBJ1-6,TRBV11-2,TGTGCCAGCAGCTCGCGGACAGGGGAATCTTCACCCCTCCACTTT,CASSSRTGESSPLHF
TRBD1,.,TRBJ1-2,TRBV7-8,TGTGCCAGCAGCCCCATAGAAGGGGGCTGGCGTGGCTACACCTTC,CASSPIEGGWRGYTF
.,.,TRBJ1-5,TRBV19,TGTGCCAGTAGATCGGGATATAGCAATCAGCCCCAGCATTTT,CASRSGYSNQPQHF
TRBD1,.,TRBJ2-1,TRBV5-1,TGCGCCAGCGACTGGACAGGGACCCCTCCGAATGAGCAGTTCTTC,CASDWTGTPPNEQFF
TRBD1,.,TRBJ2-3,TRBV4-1,TGCGCCAGCAGCTCCATACCCACAGGGGGGGATACGCAGTATTTT,CASSSIPTGGDTQYF
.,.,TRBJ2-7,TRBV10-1,TGCGCCAGCAGTGAGTCGGAGGGACAGCTACCCTACGAGCAGTACTTC,CASSESEGQLPYEQYF
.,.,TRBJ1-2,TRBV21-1,TGTGCCAGGGAAGGACAGGGGGCTTATGGCTACACCTTC,CAREGQGAYGYTF
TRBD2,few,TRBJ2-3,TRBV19,TGTGCCAGTGGGACTAGCGCCGGAGATACGCAGTATTTT,CASGTSAGDTQYF
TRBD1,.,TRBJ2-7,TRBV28,TGTGCCAGCAGTTTAAGGACAGGGGACGACTACGAGCAGTACTTC,CASSLRTGDDYEQYF
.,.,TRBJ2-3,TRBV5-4,TGTGCCAGCAGCTCTTACACAGATACGCAGTATTTT,CASSSYTDTQYF
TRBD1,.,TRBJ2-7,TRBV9,TGTGCCAGCAGCTCCGGACAGGGGTTAACCTACGAGCAGTACTTC,CASSSGQGLTYEQYF
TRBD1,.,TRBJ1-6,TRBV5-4,TGTGCCAGCAGCTTGGCCGGACAGGGGCTGTCACCCCTCCACTTT,CASSLAGQGLSPLHF
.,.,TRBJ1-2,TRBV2,TGTGCCAGCAGTGAGAGGGCCAGCACTGGGAGCTACACCTTC,CASSERASTGSYTF
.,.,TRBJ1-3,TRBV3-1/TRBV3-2,TGTGCCAGCAGCCAACTCTTAGTCGGAAACACCATATATTTT,CASSQLLVGNTIYF
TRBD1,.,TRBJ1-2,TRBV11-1,TGTGCCAGCAGCTTACCCGGGACAGCCTATGGCTACACCTTC,CASSLPGTAYGYTF
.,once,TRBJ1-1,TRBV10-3,TGTGCCATCAGAGTACAGGGCGAGGGTGACACTGAAGCTTTCTTT,CAIRVQGEGDTEAFF
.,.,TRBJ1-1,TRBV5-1,TGCGCCAGCAGCTACTCAGGATCCCATGGGGCTTTCTTT,CASSYSGSHGAFF
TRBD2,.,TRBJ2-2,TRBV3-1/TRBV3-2,TGTGCCAGCAGCTACTTCCAGGCGGGGGGCGACACCGGGGAGCTGTTTTTT,CASSYFQAGGDTGELFF
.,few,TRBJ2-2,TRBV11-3,TGTGCCAGCAGCTTGCGCGGGGAGCTGTTTTTT,CASSLRGELFF
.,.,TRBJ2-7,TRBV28,TGTGCCAGCAGTTCCCCCGGGATCGTCTACGAGCAGTACTTC,CASSSPGIVYEQYF
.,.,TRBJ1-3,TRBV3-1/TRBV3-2,TGTGCCAGCAGCCACGCTACCCCCTCTGGAAACACCATATATTTT,CASSHATPSGNTIYF
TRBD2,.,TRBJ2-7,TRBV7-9,TGTGCCAGCAGCTTTAGCGGGAGCTCCTACGAGCAGTACTTC,CASSFSGSSYEQYF